The clone carrying this TCR beta chain has just a few counts. Antigen: not known. Addition of a universal primer site occurred through template switching, and cDNA carried unique molecular identifiers. A single record per CDR3 protein comes from TCRdb applying MiXCR to the 5' RACE reads. This sample yields approximately 240,000 distinct CDR3 sequences, of which over 13% are seen a single time; 8.8% belongs to the top ten. The data are from a study of identical twins. Findings and caveats of the study: An excess of low generation probability was shown by twin-shared out-of-frame alpha sequences. Cord blood's abundant beta clonotypes had fewer insertions, unlike memory repertoires. Models underestimated TCR alpha sharing (out-of-frame) in monozygotic twins.

The germline gives CDR1 GTSNPN, CDR2 SVGIG (reference sequence). The CDR3 totals 11 residues. V was cut by 2 bases and J by 7 bases, with 6 bases left in between. This clonotype originated in a woman aged 18-30 years in good health. V gene TRBV30 combines with J gene TRBJ2-1, with D unclear. The specimen was memory (CD45RO+) T cells sorted from blood. This CDR3 reads CAWSLGNEQFF. The CDR3 region has the DNA TGTGCCTGGAGTTTAGGGAATGAGCAGTTCTTC. The variable domain in full, completed from reference TRBV30 and TRBJ2-1, reads SQTIHQWPATLVQPVGSPLSLECTVEGTSNPNLYWYRQAAGRGLQLLFYSVGIGQISSEVPQNLSASRPQDRQFILSSKKLLLSDSGFYLCAWSLGNEQFFGPGTRLTVL.